This T cell receptor (beta chain) was sequenced during a study of regulatory T cells in long-lasting Graves disease (dated by TCRdb to about 2021). General notes on the study: In the newly diagnosed Graves' disease group, patients had been taking antithyroid drugs for less than 3 months. Patients with persistent Graves' disease were compared with patients with newly diagnosed Graves' disease using TCR sequencing and RNA sequencing of peripheral blood. The study was conducted in China and was registered as a clinical trial. A total of some 33 samples were covered by TCR sequencing, comprising approximately 13 persistent and some 20 newly diagnosed Graves' disease patients.

At least ten counts were recorded for this clonotype. Its antigen remains undetermined. No base-level quality is on record; no much larger clone is a single base apart. The intended sense of this specimen's time point label: newly diagnosed GD, antithyroid drugs for less than 3 months. For both TCR sequencing and RNA sequencing, RNA was extracted from PBMCs using TRIzol. Graves' disease was diagnosed according to American Thyroid Association guidelines. The patients came from an endocrinology department in Xi'an, China. Each patient gave 8.5 to 9.5 milliliters of peripheral blood, collected in an EDTA anticoagulant tube. Ficoll Paque Plus density gradient separation was used to isolate PBMCs, and no further T cell sorting was performed. RNA quality was checked with an Agilent 2100 Bioanalyzer and agarose gel, and concentration with a NanoDrop 2000. The method behind the library was multiplex PCR. Sequencing was performed on an Illumina HiSeq 4000. To build TCR beta libraries, CDR3 regions were amplified by Arm-PCR using iRepertoire HTBI primers. PCR products were gel purified before sequencing. As for the original processing: Across samples, 60 to 75 TRBV and roughly 15 TRBJ segments were identified and used for gene usage analysis of CDR3 amino acid clonotypes. COPE and FqMerger were used to merge filtered high-quality paired reads into contigs. BLAST was used to align contigs to IMGT TRBV, TRBD and TRBJ reference genes, and CDR3 was defined according to IMGT. Any clonotype with a frequency above 0.1% was classified as a highly expanded clone. Repertoire diversity was measured by Shannon entropy, and V-J evenness by the Gini coefficient. A clonotype found in more than one individual was treated as public. TCRdb ran its own pipeline on the public reads, namely fastp trimming at Q25 and MiXCR clone calling, and kept in-frame beta chains. Records with the same CDR3 protein are collapsed into one entry carrying the most frequent genes and DNA. The V and J calls here are based on TCRdb, not the publication. In this sample the table shows fewer than 400,000 distinct CDR3 sequences, approximately 20% of which occur a single time. About 39% of the sample belongs to the ten largest clones.

Reading from cysteine to phenylalanine, the CDR3 counts 14 amino acids. Only the CDR3 DNA is retained, 42 bases long and in frame from the first base. V and J are trimmed by 10 bases and 0 bases, and the gene matches miss 8 bases of the junction. The germline V gene sets CDR1 to SGHAT and CDR2 to FQNNGV. The study at large found these results: Only peripheral blood was studied, because thyroid tissue, the primary lesion, was inaccessible. Compared with newly diagnosed patients, persistent Graves' disease patients had lower TCR Shannon entropy and fewer highly expanded clones, which suggests clonal expansion. As a limitation, the authors acknowledged that the small sample size may reduce accuracy. Sequencing and analysis were limited to the TCR beta chain. TRBV28, TRBJ1-2 and TRBJ2-5 were preferentially used in persistent disease, while TRBV20-1 and TRBJ2-1 were favored in newly diagnosed disease. A larger number of public clonotypes was shared among persistent patients (about 2,700) than among newly diagnosed patients (more than 850).

This clonotype originated in a female donor with Graves disease. The starting material was peripheral blood mononuclear cells (PBMCs), obtained at new diagnosis, from a patient treated with antithyroid drugs. The chain is encoded by TRBV11-2 joined to TRBJ2-5; TRBD1 lines up with 7 middle nucleotides. The CDR3 protein: CATTGQYNQETQYF. The nucleotide sequence reads as follows: TGTGCCACCACGGGACAGTACAACCAAGAGACCCAGTACTTC.